Listed below are T cell receptor beta chains from one sample, sequenced in a study of radiation and T cells in renal cell carcinoma. Measured with immunoSEQ multiplex PCR; TCRdb has only the in-frame clones, and not every one. The table shows around 15,000 clones, with roughly three fifths occurring only once. The source material was tumor tissue, sampled from a patient whose treatment was nephrectomy without radiotherapy. Receptors were obtained from a man aged 45-65 years with renal cell carcinoma. Each CDR3 is given with its conserved first and last residue. The D gene is left open where the match is weak. Clone size is given for some rows only: seen once, a few or many times, or a class if the clone is expanded.

cdr3_nt: TGTGCCAGCAGCGATAACGGCAACACAGATACGCAGTATTTT; cdr3_aa: CASSDNGNTDTQYF; d_call: .; v_call: TRBV7-3; clone_size: .; j_call: TRBJ2-3; cdr3_length: 14
cdr3_nt: TGTGCCACCAGCAGAGATTCCGGCTCTGGAAACACCATATATTTT; cdr3_aa: CATSRDSGSGNTIYF; d_call: .; v_call: TRBV15; clone_size: .; j_call: TRBJ1-3; cdr3_length: 15
cdr3_nt: TGTGCCAGCGGATATAACACTGAAGCTTTCTTT; cdr3_aa: CASGYNTEAFF; d_call: .; v_call: TRBV5-8; clone_size: .; j_call: TRBJ1-1; cdr3_length: 11
cdr3_nt: TGTGCCAGCAGCTCAAGGACAGGGCCCACCTACGAGCAGTACTTC; cdr3_aa: CASSSRTGPTYEQYF; d_call: TRBD1; v_call: TRBV7-2; clone_size: .; j_call: TRBJ2-7; cdr3_length: 15
cdr3_nt: TGTGCCAGCAGGAGACAGGGAACGAATTCACCCCTCCACTTT; cdr3_aa: CASRRQGTNSPLHF; d_call: TRBD1; v_call: TRBV2; clone_size: few; j_call: TRBJ1-6; cdr3_length: 14
cdr3_nt: TGTGCCAGCAGCTTAGGTCAGGGCAGGCCGGGGGGGGCTTTCTTT; cdr3_aa: CASSLGQGRPGGAFF; d_call: .; v_call: TRBV7-2; clone_size: .; j_call: TRBJ1-1; cdr3_length: 15
cdr3_nt: TGTGCCAGCAGTTTGCCAGGGGCGCGTCAGCCCCAGCATTTT; cdr3_aa: CASSLPGARQPQHF; d_call: .; v_call: TRBV5-6; clone_size: .; j_call: TRBJ1-5; cdr3_length: 14
cdr3_nt: TGCAGCGTCCTAGACAGAACGTATGGCTACACCTTC; cdr3_aa: CSVLDRTYGYTF; d_call: .; v_call: TRBV29-1; clone_size: .; j_call: TRBJ1-2; cdr3_length: 12
cdr3_nt: TGTGCCAGCAGCTTAGAAGGGCCGACGAACACCGGGGAGCTGTTTTTT; cdr3_aa: CASSLEGPTNTGELFF; d_call: .; v_call: TRBV11-3; clone_size: .; j_call: TRBJ2-2; cdr3_length: 16
cdr3_nt: TGTGCCAGCAGTCAAACAGGGCCGAATTCACCCCTCCACTTT; cdr3_aa: CASSQTGPNSPLHF; d_call: .; v_call: TRBV28; clone_size: .; j_call: TRBJ1-6; cdr3_length: 14
cdr3_nt: TGTGCCAGCAGCTCCCCCAGGGGACTAGCAGAAGATACGCAGTATTTT; cdr3_aa: CASSSPRGLAEDTQYF; d_call: TRBD2; v_call: TRBV7-8; clone_size: once; j_call: TRBJ2-3; cdr3_length: 16
cdr3_nt: TGTGCCAGCAGCTTAACTGGGACTAGCGGGGAATACGAGCAGTACTTC; cdr3_aa: CASSLTGTSGEYEQYF; d_call: TRBD2; v_call: TRBV7-3; clone_size: .; j_call: TRBJ2-7; cdr3_length: 16
cdr3_nt: TGTGCCAGCAGCGGGACAGACACAGATACGCAGTATTTT; cdr3_aa: CASSGTDTDTQYF; d_call: .; v_call: TRBV9; clone_size: .; j_call: TRBJ2-3; cdr3_length: 13
cdr3_nt: TGTGCCAGCAGCTCCGCCACCTTCGGGACGGGATCCATGAACACTGAAGCTTTCTTT; cdr3_aa: CASSSATFGTGSMNTEAFF; d_call: .; v_call: TRBV5-4; clone_size: .; j_call: TRBJ1-1; cdr3_length: 19
cdr3_nt: TGTGCCAGCAGCAAAGCTGACAGGGGAATTAAGAATAACACTGAAGCTTTCTTT; cdr3_aa: CASSKADRGIKNNTEAFF; d_call: .; v_call: TRBV21-1; clone_size: .; j_call: TRBJ1-1; cdr3_length: 18
cdr3_nt: TGCGCCAGCAGCCGACTAGCGGGGGGCCGGGATACGCAGTATTTT; cdr3_aa: CASSRLAGGRDTQYF; d_call: TRBD2; v_call: TRBV4-1; clone_size: .; j_call: TRBJ2-3; cdr3_length: 15
cdr3_nt: TGTGCCAGCAGTTACTCGAGTGGGGCCGGGGACGGTGAAGCTTTCTTT; cdr3_aa: CASSYSSGAGDGEAFF; d_call: .; v_call: TRBV6-5; clone_size: .; j_call: TRBJ1-1; cdr3_length: 16
cdr3_nt: TGTGCCAGCTCTTATTCGGGGGTTCAGCCCCAGCATTTT; cdr3_aa: CASSYSGVQPQHF; d_call: .; v_call: TRBV18; clone_size: .; j_call: TRBJ1-5; cdr3_length: 13
cdr3_nt: TGCGCCAGCAGGGACAGAAACACCGGGGAGCTGTTTTTT; cdr3_aa: CASRDRNTGELFF; d_call: .; v_call: TRBV5-1; clone_size: .; j_call: TRBJ2-2; cdr3_length: 13
cdr3_nt: TGTGCCAGCAGCCTCTTGACAGGAGACACCGGGGAGCTGTTTTTT; cdr3_aa: CASSLLTGDTGELFF; d_call: .; v_call: TRBV9; clone_size: once; j_call: TRBJ2-2; cdr3_length: 15
cdr3_nt: TGTGCCATCAGTGATGTAGGACCCTCAGAAGCTTTCTTT; cdr3_aa: CAISDVGPSEAFF; d_call: .; v_call: TRBV10-3; clone_size: .; j_call: TRBJ1-1; cdr3_length: 13
cdr3_nt: TGCGCCAGCAGCTTGGAAGGGACAGGGCGCTACGAGCAGTACTTC; cdr3_aa: CASSLEGTGRYEQYF; d_call: TRBD1; v_call: TRBV5-1; clone_size: .; j_call: TRBJ2-7; cdr3_length: 15
cdr3_nt: TGTGCCAGCAGTTCGGATTCTCGGGACAGGGGGAGGAAGTACTTC; cdr3_aa: CASSSDSRDRGRKYF; d_call: TRBD1; v_call: TRBV27; clone_size: .; j_call: TRBJ2-7; cdr3_length: 15
cdr3_nt: TGTGCCAGCAGCTTAAGTCGAGGTGGGGGAAACACCATATATTTT; cdr3_aa: CASSLSRGGGNTIYF; d_call: .; v_call: TRBV7-9; clone_size: .; j_call: TRBJ1-3; cdr3_length: 15
cdr3_nt: TGTGCCTGGAGTGGCCTCGGGACTCTACTTGGGGAAAAACTGTTTTTT; cdr3_aa: CAWSGLGTLLGEKLFF; d_call: .; v_call: TRBV30; clone_size: .; j_call: TRBJ1-4; cdr3_length: 16
cdr3_nt: TGTGCCAGCAGTGAAGCACAGGGTCAGAACACTGAAGCTTTCTTT; cdr3_aa: CASSEAQGQNTEAFF; d_call: .; v_call: TRBV2; clone_size: .; j_call: TRBJ1-1; cdr3_length: 15